A selection of T cell receptor beta chains follows, all from one sample in a study of Ad26.COV2.S vaccination and SARS-CoV-2 variants. Sequenced by immunoSEQ multiplex PCR; TCRdb stores in-frame clones only, minus some. Here the sample spans more than 120,000 clones, roughly 88% being singletons. The sample here was peripheral blood, taken after recovery from COVID-19. Source of these receptors: a human donor who had recovered from COVID-19. The CDR3 runs from the conserved cysteine through the conserved F or W. The order of the fields is clone size, J gene, D gene, V gene, CDR3 DNA, CDR3 protein. The D gene is left open where the match is weak. A clone size is listed for some rows: how often the clone was seen (once, few, many), or a class if it is expanded.

clone_size: few
j_call: TRBJ2-1
d_call: -
v_call: TRBV27
cdr3_nt: TGTGCCAGCAGTTCCCGGACAGCGGACAATGAGCAGTTCTTC
cdr3_aa: CASSSRTADNEQFF

clone_size: -
j_call: TRBJ2-6
d_call: -
v_call: TRBV4-3
cdr3_nt: TGCGCCAGCAGCCAATACGTCCCCTCTGGGGCCAACGTCCTGACTTTC
cdr3_aa: CASSQYVPSGANVLTF

clone_size: -
j_call: TRBJ2-3
d_call: -
v_call: TRBV11-2
cdr3_nt: TGTGCCAGCTGTTCGGGTGGCACAGATACGCAGTATTTT
cdr3_aa: CASCSGGTDTQYF

clone_size: -
j_call: TRBJ1-3
d_call: -
v_call: TRBV7-8
cdr3_nt: TGTGCCAGCAGTCAACAGGGAAACGGAAACACCATATATTTT
cdr3_aa: CASSQQGNGNTIYF

clone_size: -
j_call: TRBJ2-2
d_call: -
v_call: TRBV10-1
cdr3_nt: TGCGCCAGCAGTGAGTCTATTTACAGTCTGGACACCGGGGAGCTGTTTTTT
cdr3_aa: CASSESIYSLDTGELFF

clone_size: -
j_call: TRBJ1-2
d_call: -
v_call: TRBV30
cdr3_nt: TGTGCCTGGAGTTCGACAGGATACTATGGCTACACCTTC
cdr3_aa: CAWSSTGYYGYTF

clone_size: -
j_call: TRBJ2-2
d_call: -
v_call: TRBV6-6
cdr3_nt: TGTGCCAGCACTCTATCACCGGGGACGTTTGTATCCGGGGAGCTGTTTTTT
cdr3_aa: CASTLSPGTFVSGELFF

clone_size: -
j_call: TRBJ2-3
d_call: -
v_call: TRBV6-5
cdr3_nt: TGTGCCAGCAGCCTCGGGGGCACAGATACGCAGTATTTT
cdr3_aa: CASSLGGTDTQYF

clone_size: -
j_call: TRBJ2-5
d_call: TRBD1
v_call: TRBV9
cdr3_nt: TGTGCCAGCAGCGTAGAAGGGACAGGGGGCGTAGAGACCCAGTACTTC
cdr3_aa: CASSVEGTGGVETQYF

clone_size: -
j_call: TRBJ2-3
d_call: TRBD2
v_call: TRBV2
cdr3_nt: TGTGCCAGCAGTCAGGGACTAGCGGGGGGAGCAGATACGCAGTATTTT
cdr3_aa: CASSQGLAGGADTQYF

clone_size: -
j_call: TRBJ2-3
d_call: TRBD1
v_call: TRBV7-8
cdr3_nt: TGTGCCAGCAGCCCTGGGCCGTTCCGGGACAGTGACACAGATACGCAGTATTTT
cdr3_aa: CASSPGPFRDSDTDTQYF

clone_size: -
j_call: TRBJ1-1
d_call: TRBD1
v_call: TRBV10-3
cdr3_nt: TGTGCCATCAGTGCTACCGACAGGGAAAGTGGCATGGGGGCTGAAGCTTTCTTT
cdr3_aa: CAISATDRESGMGAEAFF

clone_size: -
j_call: TRBJ2-7
d_call: -
v_call: TRBV6-2/TRBV6-3
cdr3_nt: TGTGCCAGCAGTTACTCGCGGTACGAGCAGTACTTC
cdr3_aa: CASSYSRYEQYF

clone_size: -
j_call: TRBJ1-5
d_call: -
v_call: TRBV27
cdr3_nt: TGTGCCAGCAGTTTAACAGGTTTAAGCCTCAATCAGCCCCAGCATTTT
cdr3_aa: CASSLTGLSLNQPQHF

clone_size: once
j_call: TRBJ2-5
d_call: TRBD1
v_call: TRBV11-3
cdr3_nt: TGTGCCAGCAGCAACGACAGGGGTCGACAGTACTTC
cdr3_aa: CASSNDRGRQYF

clone_size: -
j_call: TRBJ1-2
d_call: -
v_call: TRBV6-5
cdr3_nt: TGTGCCAGCAGTTCCGGACAGATGGGTGGCTACACCTTC
cdr3_aa: CASSSGQMGGYTF

clone_size: -
j_call: TRBJ2-7
d_call: TRBD1
v_call: TRBV6-5
cdr3_nt: TGTGCCAGCAGCCCCCTCGGGGACAGGGACGAGCAGTACTTC
cdr3_aa: CASSPLGDRDEQYF

clone_size: -
j_call: TRBJ1-2
d_call: -
v_call: TRBV19
cdr3_nt: TGTGCCAGTACCGCGACTACAGGTCGCTATGGCTACACCTTC
cdr3_aa: CASTATTGRYGYTF

clone_size: -
j_call: TRBJ1-6
d_call: -
v_call: TRBV5-4
cdr3_nt: TGTGCCAGCAGGGAATCCCAGGGTAGTAGCTCCTATAATTCACCCCTCCACTTT
cdr3_aa: CASRESQGSSSYNSPLHF

clone_size: -
j_call: TRBJ1-6
d_call: -
v_call: TRBV6-5
cdr3_nt: TGTGCCAGCAAGGAACCCAATTCACCCCTCCACTTT
cdr3_aa: CASKEPNSPLHF

clone_size: -
j_call: TRBJ1-2
d_call: -
v_call: TRBV7-2
cdr3_nt: TGTGCCAGCAGCTTATCAGGGAGCAGAAGGGGTGGCTACACCTTC
cdr3_aa: CASSLSGSRRGGYTF

clone_size: -
j_call: TRBJ2-1
d_call: -
v_call: TRBV24-1
cdr3_nt: TGTGCCACCAGTGATTTGGCAGGCAATGAGCAGTTCTTC
cdr3_aa: CATSDLAGNEQFF

clone_size: -
j_call: TRBJ1-3
d_call: -
v_call: TRBV28
cdr3_nt: TGTGCCAGCAGCACCCAATGGTGGACTGGAAACACCATATATTTT
cdr3_aa: CASSTQWWTGNTIYF

clone_size: -
j_call: TRBJ2-5
d_call: -
v_call: TRBV10-3
cdr3_nt: TGTGCCATCAGTGAGATAGGAGAAGAGACCCAGTACTTC
cdr3_aa: CAISEIGEETQYF

clone_size: -
j_call: TRBJ2-4
d_call: -
v_call: TRBV6-5
cdr3_nt: TGTGCCAGCAGTTCTCCGGGACCGTCAAACATTCAGTACTTC
cdr3_aa: CASSSPGPSNIQYF

clone_size: -
j_call: TRBJ2-7
d_call: -
v_call: TRBV4-3
cdr3_nt: TGCGCCAGCAGCCAAGACGCGGGCAGGGGTTACGAGCAGTACTTC
cdr3_aa: CASSQDAGRGYEQYF

clone_size: once
j_call: TRBJ2-1
d_call: -
v_call: TRBV5-1
cdr3_nt: TGCGCCAGCAGCCTCAACCCAATCCAACAGGGTACCTCCTACAATGAGCAGTTCTTC
cdr3_aa: CASSLNPIQQGTSYNEQFF

clone_size: -
j_call: TRBJ2-7
d_call: -
v_call: TRBV5-6
cdr3_nt: TGTGCCAGCAGCTTGGTTTACCGGGACTCCTACGAGCAGTACTTC
cdr3_aa: CASSLVYRDSYEQYF

clone_size: -
j_call: TRBJ1-4
d_call: TRBD1
v_call: TRBV5-1
cdr3_nt: TGCGCCAGCAGCCTGGGACAGGGTAATGAAAAACTGTTTTTT
cdr3_aa: CASSLGQGNEKLFF

clone_size: -
j_call: TRBJ1-6
d_call: -
v_call: TRBV3-1/TRBV3-2
cdr3_nt: TGTGCCAGCAGCCCGGTAAATTCACCCCTCCACTTT
cdr3_aa: CASSPVNSPLHF

clone_size: once
j_call: TRBJ2-7
d_call: TRBD2
v_call: TRBV28
cdr3_nt: TGTGCCAGCAGTTTCTTCGGGGGGAGGTACGAGCAGTACTTC
cdr3_aa: CASSFFGGRYEQYF

clone_size: once
j_call: TRBJ1-1
d_call: -
v_call: TRBV6-1
cdr3_nt: TGTGCCACCGAGGGGAACACTGAAGCTTTCTTT
cdr3_aa: CATEGNTEAFF

clone_size: -
j_call: TRBJ2-7
d_call: -
v_call: TRBV5-4
cdr3_nt: TGTGCCAGCAGCGCCGACAGTGGCGAGCAGTACTTC
cdr3_aa: CASSADSGEQYF

clone_size: once
j_call: TRBJ1-1
d_call: -
v_call: TRBV27
cdr3_nt: TGTGCCAGCAGCTCCCGTGTTGACACTGAAGCTTTCTTT
cdr3_aa: CASSSRVDTEAFF

clone_size: once
j_call: TRBJ1-5
d_call: -
v_call: TRBV6-5
cdr3_nt: TGTGCCAGCAGTTACTCCGGGGAAGTCAATCAGCCCCAGCATTTT
cdr3_aa: CASSYSGEVNQPQHF

clone_size: -
j_call: TRBJ1-1
d_call: TRBD1
v_call: TRBV3-1/TRBV3-2
cdr3_nt: TGTGCCAGCAGCCAAGAAGGGGGCGCATCCACTGAAGCTTTCTTT
cdr3_aa: CASSQEGGASTEAFF

clone_size: -
j_call: TRBJ1-1
d_call: TRBD1
v_call: TRBV28
cdr3_nt: TGTGCCAGCAGGGGGGGACAGGGGACTGAAGCTTTCTTT
cdr3_aa: CASRGGQGTEAFF

clone_size: -
j_call: TRBJ1-6
d_call: TRBD1
v_call: TRBV23-1
cdr3_nt: TGCGCCAGCAGTCACCTCGGGACAGGGGCCAATTCACCCCTCCACTTT
cdr3_aa: CASSHLGTGANSPLHF

clone_size: -
j_call: TRBJ2-3
d_call: -
v_call: TRBV5-1
cdr3_nt: TGCGCCAGCAGTTCAGGGATTAGCACAGATACGCAGTATTTT
cdr3_aa: CASSSGISTDTQYF

clone_size: once
j_call: TRBJ2-2
d_call: -
v_call: TRBV11-3
cdr3_nt: TGTGCCAGCAGCTCTGGGGGCGCGGGCACCGGGGAGCTGTTTTTT
cdr3_aa: CASSSGGAGTGELFF

clone_size: -
j_call: TRBJ2-3
d_call: TRBD1
v_call: TRBV24-1
cdr3_nt: TGTGCCACCAGTGATACAGGGGGACAAGATACGCAGTATTTT
cdr3_aa: CATSDTGGQDTQYF

clone_size: -
j_call: TRBJ1-2
d_call: TRBD1
v_call: TRBV15
cdr3_nt: TGTGCCACCAGCAGAGATAGGACAGGGTTCTATGGCTACACCTTC
cdr3_aa: CATSRDRTGFYGYTF

clone_size: -
j_call: TRBJ1-3
d_call: TRBD1
v_call: TRBV7-2
cdr3_nt: TGTGCCAGCAACCAACGGGACAGGGGATCCCGCGGCACCATATATTTT
cdr3_aa: CASNQRDRGSRGTIYF

clone_size: once
j_call: TRBJ2-2
d_call: -
v_call: TRBV11-2
cdr3_nt: TGTGCCAGCAGCTCCTACGGGTTATCGGCCGGGGAGCTGTTTTTT
cdr3_aa: CASSSYGLSAGELFF

clone_size: -
j_call: TRBJ2-7
d_call: -
v_call: TRBV5-6
cdr3_nt: TGTGCCAGCAGCTTGTCCAGGATTACGGACGAGCAGTACTTC
cdr3_aa: CASSLSRITDEQYF